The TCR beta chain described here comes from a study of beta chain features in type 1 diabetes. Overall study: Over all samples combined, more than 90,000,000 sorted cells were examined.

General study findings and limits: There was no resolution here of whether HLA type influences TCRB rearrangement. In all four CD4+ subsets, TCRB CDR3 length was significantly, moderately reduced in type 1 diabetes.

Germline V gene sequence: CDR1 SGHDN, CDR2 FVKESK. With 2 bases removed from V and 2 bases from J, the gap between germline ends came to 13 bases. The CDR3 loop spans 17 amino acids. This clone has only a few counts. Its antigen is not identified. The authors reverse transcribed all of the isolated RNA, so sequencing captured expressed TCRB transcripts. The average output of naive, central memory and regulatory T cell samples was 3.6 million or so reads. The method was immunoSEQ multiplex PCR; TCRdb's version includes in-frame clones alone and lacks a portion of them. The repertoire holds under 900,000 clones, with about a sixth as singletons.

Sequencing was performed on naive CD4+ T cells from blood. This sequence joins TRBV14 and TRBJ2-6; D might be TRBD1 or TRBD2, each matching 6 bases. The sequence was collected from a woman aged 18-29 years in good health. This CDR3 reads CASSQYMGGAGANVLTF. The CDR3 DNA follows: TGTGCCAGCAGCCAATATATGGGGGGCGCTGGGGCCAACGTCCTGACTTTC.